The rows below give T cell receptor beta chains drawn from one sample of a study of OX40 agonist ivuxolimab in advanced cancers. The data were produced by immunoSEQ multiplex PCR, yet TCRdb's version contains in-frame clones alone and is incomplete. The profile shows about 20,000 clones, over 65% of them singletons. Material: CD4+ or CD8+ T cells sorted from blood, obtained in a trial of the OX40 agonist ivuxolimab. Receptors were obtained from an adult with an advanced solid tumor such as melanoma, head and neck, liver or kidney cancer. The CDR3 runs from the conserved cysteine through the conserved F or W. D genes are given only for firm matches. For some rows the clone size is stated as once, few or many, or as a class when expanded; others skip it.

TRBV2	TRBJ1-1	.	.	TGTGCCAGCCCCGATCTAGGCAGCCCTGAAGCTTTCTTT	CASPDLGSPEAFF
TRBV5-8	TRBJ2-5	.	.	TGTGCCAGCAGCTTGGCGTTACAAGAGACCCAGTACTTC	CASSLALQETQYF
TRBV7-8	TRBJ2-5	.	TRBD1	TGTGCCAGCAGCCCGAGGACAGGGGACGAGACCCAGTACTTC	CASSPRTGDETQYF
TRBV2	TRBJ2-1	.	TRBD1	TGTGCCAGCAGTGAGGGACAGGGGGCCATCCTCAATGAGCAGTTCTTC	CASSEGQGAILNEQFF
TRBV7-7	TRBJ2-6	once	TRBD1	TGTGCCAGCAGTAGACAGGGGGCCGGTGACATCTCTGGGGCCAACGTCCTGACTTTC	CASSRQGAGDISGANVLTF
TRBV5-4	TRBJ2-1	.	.	TGTGCCAGCAGCTTGGGTCAGGGGACCGGCAATGAGCAGTTCTTC	CASSLGQGTGNEQFF
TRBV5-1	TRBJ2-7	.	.	TGCGCCAGCAGCACCCGACAGCTTCCTTACGAGCAGTACTTC	CASSTRQLPYEQYF
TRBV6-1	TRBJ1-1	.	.	TGTGCCAGCAGTGAAGTTTACATTGGCAGGAACACTGAAGCTTTCTTT	CASSEVYIGRNTEAFF
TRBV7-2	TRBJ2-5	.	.	TGTGCCAGCAGCCGTGGGCAGGGGGGCAGGGAGACCCAGTACTTC	CASSRGQGGRETQYF
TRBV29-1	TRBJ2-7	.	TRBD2	TGCAGCGTTTGGACTAGCGGGGGGTACGAGCAGTACTTC	CSVWTSGGYEQYF